The clone carrying this T cell receptor (beta chain) was recorded at least ten times. This CDR3 is built from 18 residues. V lost 1 base and J lost 7, with 23 bases in between. The germline V gene has CDR1 SGHTA and CDR2 FQGNSA. TCRdb passed the RT-PCR reads through MiXCR, listing each CDR3 protein once. The repertoire holds approximately 720,000 distinct CDR3 sequences, with 11% to 15% as singletons. Source material: memory CD4+ T cells from blood. The clonotype was recovered from a female donor in good health, serving as a healthy control. J is TRBJ2-1 and V is TRBV7-2; TRBD1 is a possible D gene (6 bases). In nucleotides, the CDR3 is TGTGCCAGCAGCTTAGGGGGGACACTGGGGCGCGGGTTGAATGAGCAGTTCTTC. Encoded protein: CASSLGGTLGRGLNEQFF.